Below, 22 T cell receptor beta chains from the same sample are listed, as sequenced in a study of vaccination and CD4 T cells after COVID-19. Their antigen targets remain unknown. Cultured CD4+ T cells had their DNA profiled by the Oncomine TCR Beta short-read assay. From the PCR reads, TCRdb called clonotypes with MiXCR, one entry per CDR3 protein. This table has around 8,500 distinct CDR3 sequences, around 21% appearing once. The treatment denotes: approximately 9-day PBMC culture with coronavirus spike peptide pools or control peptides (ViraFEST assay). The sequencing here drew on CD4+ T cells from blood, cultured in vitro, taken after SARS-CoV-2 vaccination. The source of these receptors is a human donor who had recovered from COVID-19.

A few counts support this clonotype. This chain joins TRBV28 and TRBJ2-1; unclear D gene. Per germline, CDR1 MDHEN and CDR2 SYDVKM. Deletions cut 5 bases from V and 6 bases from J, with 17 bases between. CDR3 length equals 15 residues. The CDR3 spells CASSPAPPAANEQFF. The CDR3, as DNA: TGTGCCAGCAGTCCCGCCCCGCCTGCGGCCAATGAGCAGTTCTTC.

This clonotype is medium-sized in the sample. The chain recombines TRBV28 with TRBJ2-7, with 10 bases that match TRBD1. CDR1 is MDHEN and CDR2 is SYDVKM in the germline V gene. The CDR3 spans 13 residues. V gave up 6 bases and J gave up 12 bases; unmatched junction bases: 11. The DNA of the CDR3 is TGTGCCAGCAGATCCGGCGGGACAGGGGAACCGTACTTC. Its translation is CASRSGGTGEPYF.

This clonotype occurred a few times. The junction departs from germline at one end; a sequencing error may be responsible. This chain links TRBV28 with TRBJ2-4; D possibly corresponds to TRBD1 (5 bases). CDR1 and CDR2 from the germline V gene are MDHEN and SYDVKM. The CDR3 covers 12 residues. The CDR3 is CASSSQGRLIDF. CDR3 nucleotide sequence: TGTGCCAGCAGTTCCCAGGGAAGGCTTATAGACTTC.

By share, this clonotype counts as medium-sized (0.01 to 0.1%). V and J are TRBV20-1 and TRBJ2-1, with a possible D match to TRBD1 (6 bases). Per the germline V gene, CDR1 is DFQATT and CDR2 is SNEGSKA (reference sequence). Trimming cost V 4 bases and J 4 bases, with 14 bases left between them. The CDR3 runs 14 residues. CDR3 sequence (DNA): TGCAGTGCTACCCGGACAGCGGCGTACAATGAGCAGTTCTTC. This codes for CSATRTAAYNEQFF.

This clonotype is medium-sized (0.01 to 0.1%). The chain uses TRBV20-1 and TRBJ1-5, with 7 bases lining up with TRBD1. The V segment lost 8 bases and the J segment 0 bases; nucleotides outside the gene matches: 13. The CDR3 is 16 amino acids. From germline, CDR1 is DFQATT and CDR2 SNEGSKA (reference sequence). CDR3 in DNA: TGCAGTTCATCATCCGGGACAGCGAATAGCAATCAGCCCCAGCATTTT. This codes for CSSSSGTANSNQPQHF.

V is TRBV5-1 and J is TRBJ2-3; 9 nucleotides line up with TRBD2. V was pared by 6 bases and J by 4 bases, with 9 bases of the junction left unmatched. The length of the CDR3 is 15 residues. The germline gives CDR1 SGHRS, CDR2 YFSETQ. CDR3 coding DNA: TGCGCCAGCACCCGAGGGCGGGGGGGCCCAGATACGCAGTATTTT. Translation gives CASTRGRGGPDTQYF. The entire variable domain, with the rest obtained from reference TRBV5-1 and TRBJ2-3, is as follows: KAGVTQTPRYLIKTRGQQVTLSCSPISGHRSVSWYQQTPGQGLQFLFEYFSETQRNKGNFPGRFSGRQFSNSRSEMNVSTLELGDSALYLCASTRGRGGPDTQYFGPGTRLTVL.

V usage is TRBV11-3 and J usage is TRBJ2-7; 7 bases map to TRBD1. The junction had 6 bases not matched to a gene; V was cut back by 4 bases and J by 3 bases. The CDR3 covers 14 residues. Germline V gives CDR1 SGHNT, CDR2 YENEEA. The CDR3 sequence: CASSSRTGNYEQYF. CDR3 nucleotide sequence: TGTGCCAGCAGCTCCAGGACAGGAAACTACGAGCAGTACTTC.

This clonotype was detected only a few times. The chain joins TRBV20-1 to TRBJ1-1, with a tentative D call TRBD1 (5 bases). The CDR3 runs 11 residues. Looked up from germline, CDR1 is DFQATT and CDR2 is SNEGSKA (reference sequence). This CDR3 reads CARVSNTEAFF. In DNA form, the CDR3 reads TGCGCCAGGGTATCGAACACTGAAGCTTTCTTT.

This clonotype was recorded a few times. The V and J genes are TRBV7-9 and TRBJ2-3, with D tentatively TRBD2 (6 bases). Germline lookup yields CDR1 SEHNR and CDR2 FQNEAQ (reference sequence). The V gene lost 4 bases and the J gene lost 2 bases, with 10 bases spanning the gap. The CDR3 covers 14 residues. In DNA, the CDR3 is TGTGCCAGCAGCTCCTGGGACTTCACAGATACGCAGTATTTT. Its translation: CASSSWDFTDTQYF.

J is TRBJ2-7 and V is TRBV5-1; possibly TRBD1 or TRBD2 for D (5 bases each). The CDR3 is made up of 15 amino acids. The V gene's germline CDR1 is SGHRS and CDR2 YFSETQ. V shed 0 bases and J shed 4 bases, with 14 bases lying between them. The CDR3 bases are TGCGCCAGCAGCTTGGACTGGAAGGGACGATACGAGCAGTACTTC. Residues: CASSLDWKGRYEQYF.

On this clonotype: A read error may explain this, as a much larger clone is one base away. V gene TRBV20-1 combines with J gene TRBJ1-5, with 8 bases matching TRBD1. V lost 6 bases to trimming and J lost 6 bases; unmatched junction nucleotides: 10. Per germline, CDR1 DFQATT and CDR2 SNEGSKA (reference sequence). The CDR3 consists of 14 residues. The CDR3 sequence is CSAAGDRNSQPQHF. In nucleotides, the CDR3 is TGCAGTGCGGCAGGGGACAGGAATAGTCAGCCCCAGCATTTT.

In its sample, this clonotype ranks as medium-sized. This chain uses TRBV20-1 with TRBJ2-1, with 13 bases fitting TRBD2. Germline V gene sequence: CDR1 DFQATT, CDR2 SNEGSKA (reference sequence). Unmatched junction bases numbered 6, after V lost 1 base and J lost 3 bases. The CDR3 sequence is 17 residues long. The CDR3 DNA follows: TGCAGTGCTAGAGGGACTAGCGGGAGAGGGTACTACAATGAGCAGTTCTTC. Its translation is CSARGTSGRGYYNEQFF.

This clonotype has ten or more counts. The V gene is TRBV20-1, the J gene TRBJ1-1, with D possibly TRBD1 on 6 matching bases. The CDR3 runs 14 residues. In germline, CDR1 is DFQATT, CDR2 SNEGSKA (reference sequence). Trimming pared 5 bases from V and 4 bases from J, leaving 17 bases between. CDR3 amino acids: CSAHTGTPGTEAFF. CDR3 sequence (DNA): TGCAGTGCTCACACCGGGACACCGGGCACTGAAGCTTTCTTT.

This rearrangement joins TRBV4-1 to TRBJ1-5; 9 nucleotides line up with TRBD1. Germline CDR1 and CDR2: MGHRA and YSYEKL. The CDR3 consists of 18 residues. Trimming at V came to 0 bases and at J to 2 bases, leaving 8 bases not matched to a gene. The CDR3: CASSQDDRGGLGNQPQHF. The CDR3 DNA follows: TGCGCCAGCAGCCAAGACGACAGGGGGGGTTTAGGCAATCAGCCCCAGCATTTT.

The CDR3 DNA reads as TGTGCCATCAGTGAGTCGATTGGACAGGGGGCCTACGAGCAGTACTTC. As protein: CAISESIGQGAYEQYF. J is TRBJ2-7 and V is TRBV10-3; 10 bases map to TRBD1. Germline values: CDR1 ENHRY, CDR2 SYGVKD. This CDR3 is built from 16 residues. The junction had 4 bases not matched to a gene; V was cut back by 0 bases and J by 2 bases.

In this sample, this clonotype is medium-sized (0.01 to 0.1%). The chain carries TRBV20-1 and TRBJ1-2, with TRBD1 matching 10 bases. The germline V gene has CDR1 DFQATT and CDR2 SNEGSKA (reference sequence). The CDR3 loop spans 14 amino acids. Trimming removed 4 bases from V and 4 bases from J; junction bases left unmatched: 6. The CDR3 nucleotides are TGCAGTGCTATGGACAGGGGGTCGGGCTATGGCTACACCTTC. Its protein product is CSAMDRGSGYGYTF.

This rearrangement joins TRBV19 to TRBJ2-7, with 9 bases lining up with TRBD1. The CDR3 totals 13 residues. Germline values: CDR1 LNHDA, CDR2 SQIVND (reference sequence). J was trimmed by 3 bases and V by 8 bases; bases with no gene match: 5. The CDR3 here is CASGKTGGYEQYF. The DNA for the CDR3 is TGTGCCAGTGGGAAGACAGGGGGCTACGAGCAGTACTTC.

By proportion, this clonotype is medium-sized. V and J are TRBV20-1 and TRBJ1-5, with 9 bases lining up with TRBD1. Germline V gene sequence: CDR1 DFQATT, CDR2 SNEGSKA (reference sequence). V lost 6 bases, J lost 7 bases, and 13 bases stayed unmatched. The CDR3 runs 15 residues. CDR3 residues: CSAASSRQGVQPQHF. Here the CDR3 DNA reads TGCAGTGCCGCTAGTTCGAGACAGGGGGTCCAGCCCCAGCATTTT.

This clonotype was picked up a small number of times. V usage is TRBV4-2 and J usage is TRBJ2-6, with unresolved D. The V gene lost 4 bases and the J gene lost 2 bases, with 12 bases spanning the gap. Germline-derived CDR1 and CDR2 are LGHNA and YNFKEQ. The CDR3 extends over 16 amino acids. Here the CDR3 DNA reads TGTGCCAGCAGCCCTACCTCTGGGGCTGGGGCCAACGTCCTGACTTTC. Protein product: CASSPTSGAGANVLTF.

The CDR3 loop is CSARGPRTSGRIASYNEQFF. DNA of the CDR3: TGCAGTGCTAGAGGACCCCGGACTAGCGGGAGGATTGCCTCCTACAATGAGCAGTTCTTC. The chain joins TRBV20-1 to TRBJ2-1, with 14 bases lining up with TRBD2. This CDR3 has 20 amino acids. V trimming: 1 base; J trimming: 0 bases; junction bases outside the gene matches: 11. CDR1 is DFQATT, CDR2 SNEGSKA, per germline (reference sequence).

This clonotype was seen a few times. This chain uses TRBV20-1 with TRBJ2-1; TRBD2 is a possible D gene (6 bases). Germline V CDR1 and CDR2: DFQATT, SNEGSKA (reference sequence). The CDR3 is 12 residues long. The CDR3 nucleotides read TGCACCCCGGGAGCTCCGGGCAATGAGCAGTTCTTC. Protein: CTPGAPGNEQFF.

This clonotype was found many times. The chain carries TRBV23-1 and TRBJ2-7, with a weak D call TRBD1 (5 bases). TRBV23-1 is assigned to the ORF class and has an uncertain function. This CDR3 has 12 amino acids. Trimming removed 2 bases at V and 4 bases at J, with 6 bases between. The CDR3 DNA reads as TGCGCCAGCAGTCAAGACAGTTACGAGCAGTACTTC. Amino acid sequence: CASSQDSYEQYF.